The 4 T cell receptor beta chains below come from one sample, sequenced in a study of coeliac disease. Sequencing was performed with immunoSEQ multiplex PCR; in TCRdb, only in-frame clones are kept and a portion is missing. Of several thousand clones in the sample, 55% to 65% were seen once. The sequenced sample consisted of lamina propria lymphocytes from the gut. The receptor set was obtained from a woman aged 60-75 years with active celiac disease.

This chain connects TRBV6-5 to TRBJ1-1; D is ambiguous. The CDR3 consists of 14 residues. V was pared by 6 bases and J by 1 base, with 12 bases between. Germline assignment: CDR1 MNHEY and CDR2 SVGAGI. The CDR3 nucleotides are TGTGCCAGCAGCAGTCCTCGGGGGAACACTGAAGCTTTCTTT. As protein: CASSSPRGNTEAFF.

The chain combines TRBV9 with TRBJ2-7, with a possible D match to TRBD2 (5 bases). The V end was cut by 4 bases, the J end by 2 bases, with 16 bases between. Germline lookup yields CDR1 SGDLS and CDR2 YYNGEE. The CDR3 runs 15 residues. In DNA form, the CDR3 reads TGTGCCAGCAGCCAAGCCCCGGGGTGGGCCTACGAGCAGTACTTC. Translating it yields CASSQAPGWAYEQYF.

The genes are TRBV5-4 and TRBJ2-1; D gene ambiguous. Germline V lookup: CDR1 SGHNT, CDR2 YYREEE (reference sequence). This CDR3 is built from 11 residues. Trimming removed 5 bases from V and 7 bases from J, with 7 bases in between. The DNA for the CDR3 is TGTGCCAGCAGTACATTTAATGAGCAGTTCTTC. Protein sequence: CASSTFNEQFF.

Here the CDR3 reads CATSRGSGVSYGYTF. Written as DNA, the CDR3 is TGTGCCACCAGCAGAGGTTCCGGGGTTTCTTATGGCTACACCTTC. The V gene is TRBV15, the J gene TRBJ1-2; D gene unclear. The V and J ends lost 1 base and 5 bases respectively, with 14 bases between them. The CDR3 spans 15 residues. CDR1 and CDR2 (germline): LNHNV, YYDKDF (reference sequence).